This T cell receptor beta chain was sequenced during a study of T-cell memory formation after mild COVID-19. Overall study: TCR clustering was largely donor specific. Study conclusions and caveats: Clones contracting across day 15 to 85 had a balanced CD4/CD8 profile; later expanding clones leaned CD4+.

A single record per CDR3 protein comes from TCRdb applying MiXCR to the 5' RACE reads. Of approximately 400,000 distinct CDR3 sequences in the sample, roughly 26% were seen once. In this sample, this clonotype turned up a few times. What it recognizes is unknown. The V gene's germline CDR1 is SNHLY and CDR2 FYNNEI. There are 16 residues in the CDR3. V lost 8 bases to trimming and J lost 7 bases; unmatched junction nucleotides: 8. Source material: PBMCs or a T cell subset sorted from them (not recorded which). The source is an adult woman who had mild COVID-19 (a few samples of this study predate the infection). Cell type and time point are not known. The chain links TRBV2 to TRBJ2-2; 15 positions match TRBD2. CDR3 in amino acids: CASRRGTSGRNGELFF. The CDR3 bases are TGTGCCAGCCGACGAGGGACTAGCGGGAGGAACGGGGAGCTGTTTTTT.